Sequencing of this T cell receptor beta chain was carried out in a study of shared clonotypes between healthy human individuals. On this clone: Its antigen is unknown.

The CDR3 totals 15 residues. The V gene's germline CDR1 is MNHEY and CDR2 SMNVEV (reference sequence). V was clipped by 6 bases and J by 3 bases, with 18 bases between them. Generated by immunoSEQ multiplex PCR, the TCRdb table keeps only in-frame clones and is missing some. Among about 2.4 million clones listed, 90% to 95% were seen once. Findings of the study overall: Represented diversity (both genetic and exposure-history) was limited by the small number of donors.

V gene TRBV27 combines with J gene TRBJ2-7; a possible D gene is TRBD1 (6 bases). Sequencing was performed on naive CD4+ T cells from PBMCs. Subset here: CD45RA+ positively selected. The sequence derives from a young man in good health. Some clones in this sample may be carry-over from other donors' samples. CDR3 protein: CASSQIQGGIYEQYF. The CDR3 DNA follows: TGTGCCAGCAGCCAAATACAGGGTGGGATCTACGAGCAGTACTTC.